This T cell receptor beta chain was sequenced during a study of cytomegalovirus exposure and HLA in healthy donors. Germline V gene lookup returns CDR1 GTSNPN and CDR2 SVGIG (reference sequence). The CDR3 has 14 amino acids. V dropped 2 bases and J dropped 6 bases, with 13 bases sitting between them. The study ran its PCR with 60 Vbeta and 13 Jbeta primers. Produced via immunoSEQ multiplex PCR; TCRdb's table is partial and in-frame only. The clone table shows tens of thousands of clones, with the ten largest holding over 1.2%. V and J are TRBV30 and TRBJ2-2; D gene uncertain. The clonotype originates from a woman aged 60-75 years in good health and CMV-seronegative. Sequenced input: PBMCs. This CDR3 is CAWSLSPTAGELFF. The CDR3 coding sequence is TGTGCCTGGAGTCTCTCACCCACGGCCGGGGAGCTGTTTTTT. Full variable domain (missing parts from reference TRBV30 and TRBJ2-2): SQTIHQWPATLVQPVGSPLSLECTVEGTSNPNLYWYRQAAGRGLQLLFYSVGIGQISSEVPQNLSASRPQDRQFILSSKKLLLSDSGFYLCAWSLSPTAGELFFGEGSRLTVL.